This T cell receptor beta chain comes out of a study of blood T cell repertoires in COVID-19. Study overall: Material from acute and convalescent COVID-19 was sourced from the United States, Italy and Spain. Sources were T cells, B-cell-depleted T cells, or PBMCs; the material itself was cDNA or gDNA.

Per the original methods: Amplification with reference gene primers provided the estimates of nucleated cell counts. Repertoires were generated with immunoSEQ multiplex PCR, while TCRdb's copy carries only in-frame clones and drops some. That table supplies the V and J calls and clone size; D and trimming were determined from the DNA. Of 200,000 or so clones in the sample, approximately 80% were seen once. V gave up 6 bases and J gave up 2 bases; unmatched junction bases: 9. The CDR3 covers 15 residues. Germline V lookup: CDR1 SGHRS, CDR2 YFSETQ. The receptor was isolated from a human donor in a cohort sampled during active COVID-19. This chain joins TRBV5-1 and TRBJ2-3; 7 bases agree with TRBD1. The sequencing input was peripheral blood. CDR3 loop: CASTRDSMITDTQYF. CDR3 coding DNA: TGCGCCAGCACCCGGGACAGTATGATCACAGATACGCAGTATTTT.